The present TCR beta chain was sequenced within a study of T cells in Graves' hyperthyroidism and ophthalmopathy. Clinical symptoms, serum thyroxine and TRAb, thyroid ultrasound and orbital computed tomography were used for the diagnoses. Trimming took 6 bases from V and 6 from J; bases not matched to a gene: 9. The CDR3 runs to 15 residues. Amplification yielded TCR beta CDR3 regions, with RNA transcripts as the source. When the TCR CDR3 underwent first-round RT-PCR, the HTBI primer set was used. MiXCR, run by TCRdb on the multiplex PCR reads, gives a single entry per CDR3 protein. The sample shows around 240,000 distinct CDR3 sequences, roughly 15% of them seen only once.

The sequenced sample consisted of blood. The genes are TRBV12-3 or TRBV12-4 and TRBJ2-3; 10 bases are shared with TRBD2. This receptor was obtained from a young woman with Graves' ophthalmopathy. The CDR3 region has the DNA TGTGCCAGCAGCCCTGTAGCGGGGGGATACGATACGCAGTATTTT. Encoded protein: CASSPVAGGYDTQYF.